This T cell receptor (beta chain) was sequenced during a study of T cells after posttransplantation cyclophosphamide. Study-level points and caveats: Later post-transplant blood repertoires were often dominated by donor CD8+ memory clones. Blood and skin or GI T cell repertoires showed limited TRB overlap. Recipient CMV seropositivity and CMV reactivation strongly tracked TRB clonality.

Measured with immunoSEQ multiplex PCR; TCRdb has only the in-frame clones, and not every one. The data show some 40,000 clones, with none appearing a single time. At least ten counts were recorded for this clone. Its matching antigen is unknown. On the day of bone marrow donation, the related graft donor provided peripheral blood. This clonotype was sampled from a man in his forties in good health, CMV-negative, and a related stem cell transplant donor. Material for sequencing was PBMCs.

Here the CDR3 DNA reads TGTGCCATCAGTGGGGGAGCGTACAATGAGCAGTTCTTC. It codes for CAISGGAYNEQFF. This chain joins TRBV10-3 and TRBJ2-1; a possible D gene is TRBD2 (5 bases). The germline gives CDR1 ENHRY, CDR2 SYGVKD. The CDR3 length is 13 residues. V was trimmed by 4 bases and J by 4 bases, leaving 8 bases between them.